Below, 26 T cell receptor beta chains from the same sample are listed, as sequenced in a study of read filtering for tumor transcriptome and immune sequencing. The library was built from about 370 ng RNA with molecular barcoded adaptors for alpha/delta and beta/gamma chains. TCRdb itself ran the reads through MiXCR, one entry per CDR3 protein. The table lists about 46,000 distinct CDR3 sequences, 12% of them singletons. Sequencing used a population of CD138-negative cells sorted from bone marrow. These TCRs come from a donor aged 40 or over with multiple myeloma.

This clonotype showed up many times. The rearrangement uses TRBV7-9 and TRBJ2-7, with D uncertain. Germline CDR1 is SEHNR and CDR2 is FQNEAQ (reference sequence). Trimming pared 5 bases from V and 1 base from J, leaving 12 bases between. This CDR3 spans 14 amino acids. DNA for the CDR3: TGTGCCAGCAGCCCCGTAGGAAAATCCTACGAGCAGTACTTC. Amino acid sequence: CASSPVGKSYEQYF.

In its sample, this clonotype was seen a few times. The chain is built from TRBV5-4 and TRBJ2-2; possible D gene TRBD1, 6 bases. The CDR3 length is 14 residues. Germline V gene data show CDR1 as SGHNT and CDR2 as YYREEE (reference sequence). Trimming left V 2 bases short and J 3 bases short, with 8 bases between. CDR3 region: CASSFTGYTGELFF. The CDR3 coding sequence is TGTGCCAGCAGCTTTACAGGGTACACCGGGGAGCTGTTTTTT.

This clonotype was counted many times. J is TRBJ2-7 and V is TRBV18; D remains ambiguous. Germline CDR1 KGHSH, CDR2 LQKENI. The V end was cut by 2 bases, the J end by 4 bases, with 15 bases between. The CDR3 spans 15 residues. CDR3: CASSPGDRQRYEQYF. CDR3 sequence (DNA): TGTGCCAGCTCACCAGGTGACCGGCAACGATACGAGCAGTACTTC.

This clonotype was counted ten times or more. This chain joins TRBV7-9 and TRBJ2-5; TRBD2 aligns across 10 bases. The germline V gene encodes CDR1 SEHNR and CDR2 FQNEAQ (reference sequence). The CDR3 extends over 15 amino acids. The ends lost 3 bases at V and 4 bases at J; junction bases unmatched: 5. CDR3 residues: CASSLDSGRRETQYF. The CDR3 region has the DNA TGTGCCAGCAGCTTGGATAGCGGGAGGCGAGAGACCCAGTACTTC. Complete variable domain (other parts from reference TRBV7-9 and TRBJ2-5): DTGVSQNPRHKITKRGQNVTFRCDPISEHNRLYWYRQTLGQGPEFLTYFQNEAQLEKSRLLSDRFSAERPKGSFSTLEIQRTEQGDSAMYLCASSLDSGRRETQYFGPGTRLLVL.

J is TRBJ2-1 and V is TRBV23-1, with 7 bases aligning to TRBD2. TRBV23-1 is an open reading frame, and its role is uncertain. V was clipped by 4 bases and J by 6 bases; unmatched bases: 9. The CDR3 is 15 amino acids. CDR3 protein: CASSPVAGASNEQFF. The CDR3 nucleotides read TGCGCCAGCAGTCCGGTAGCGGGTGCCTCCAATGAGCAGTTCTTC.

In this sample, this clonotype turned up many times. The chain employs TRBV3-1 and TRBJ1-5, with D unresolved. The CDR3 consists of 13 residues. Germline loops: CDR1 LGHDT, CDR2 YNNKEL (reference sequence). Trimming shortened V by 0 bases and J by 6 bases, and 6 bases separated the two germline ends. DNA of the CDR3: TGTGCCAGCAGCCAAGATCTAGGTCAGCCCCAGCATTTT. Protein: CASSQDLGQPQHF. Full variable domain (rest looked up from reference TRBV3-1 and TRBJ1-5): DTAVSQTPKYLVTQMGNDKSIKCEQNLGHDTMYWYKQDSKKFLKIMFSYNNKELIINETVPNRFSPKSPDKAHLNLHINSLELGDSAVYFCASSQDLGQPQHFGDGTRLSIL.

This clonotype was observed many times. V gene TRBV7-9 combines with J gene TRBJ2-5; 8 nucleotides match TRBD2. The CDR3 has 15 amino acids. V lost 7 bases, J lost 3 bases, and 10 bases stayed unmatched. Germline values: CDR1 SEHNR, CDR2 FQNEAQ (reference sequence). As DNA, the CDR3 is TGTGCCAGCACCGGGGGGGGCACCACGGAAGAGACCCAGTACTTC. It is translated as CASTGGGTTEETQYF.

The chain couples TRBV7-8 to TRBJ2-1; 7 bases agree with TRBD2. The germline V gene encodes CDR1 SGHVS and CDR2 FQNEAQ. CDR3 length equals 15 residues. Trimming took 5 bases from V and 3 from J; bases not matched to a gene: 7. The CDR3 sequence: CASSMGGSYYNEQFF. The CDR3 DNA sequence: TGTGCCAGCAGCATGGGGGGGAGCTACTACAATGAGCAGTTCTTC.

About this clonotype: The CDR3 does not end in the conserved phenylalanine or tryptophan, so this is likely a read error. The chain recombines TRBV7-9 with TRBJ2-4, with 7 bases fitting TRBD2. Germline lookup yields CDR1 SEHNR and CDR2 FQNEAQ (reference sequence). The CDR3 extends over 17 amino acids. CDR3 sequence: CASSLEQAAGARNIQYL. CDR3 DNA sequence: TGTGCCAGCAGCTTAGAGCAGGCTGCGGGAGCCAGAAACATTCAGTACCTC.

This clonotype has ten or more counts. J is TRBJ2-5 and V is TRBV10-3; 7 bases fit TRBD1. The CDR3 has 14 amino acids. Germline CDR1 and CDR2: ENHRY and SYGVKD. J lost 5 bases, V lost 6 bases, and 9 bases had no gene match. CDR3 DNA sequence: TGTGCCATCAGGCCTGACAGGGCACGGGAGACCCAGTACTTC. Protein sequence: CAIRPDRARETQYF.

The genes are TRBV7-2 and TRBJ2-7; 10 bases line up with TRBD2. The CDR3 extends over 15 amino acids. J was trimmed by 4 bases and V by 1 base; bases with no gene match: 4. CDR1 and CDR2 (germline): SGHTA, FQGNSA. The CDR3 loop reads CASSLGPSGSYEQYF. CDR3 sequence (DNA): TGTGCCAGCAGCTTAGGTCCTAGCGGGAGTTACGAGCAGTACTTC.

This clonotype was seen many times. The V call is TRBV7-2, the J call TRBJ2-4; possibly TRBD1 for D (5 bases). The CDR3 covers 13 residues. With 4 bases removed from V and 9 bases from J, the gap between germline ends came to 13 bases. Germline V gene lookup returns CDR1 SGHTA and CDR2 FQGNSA. The chain's CDR3 is CASSSPRVTIQYF. CDR3 coding DNA: TGTGCCAGCAGCTCCCCCAGGGTTACCATTCAGTACTTC.

Ten or more counts support this clonotype. This chain uses TRBV19 with TRBJ2-1; TRBD1 aligns across 7 bases. Germline V gene lookup returns CDR1 LNHDA and CDR2 SQIVND (reference sequence). The CDR3 runs to 13 residues. V shed 3 bases, J shed 6 bases, and the junction held 2 bases outside the gene matches. The CDR3 protein is CASSIEGANEQFF. CDR3 nucleotides: TGTGCCAGTAGTATCGAGGGGGCCAATGAGCAGTTCTTC.

This clonotype has more than one count but fewer than ten. Just one base apart from a much larger clone, this may be a read error. This CDR3 is missing its conserved last phenylalanine or tryptophan, likely due to a read error. This chain links TRBV7-9 with TRBJ2-2; D is undetermined. V lost 4 bases to trimming and J lost 5 bases, with 8 bases between them. CDR3 length equals 13 residues. The germline V gene has CDR1 SEHNR and CDR2 FQNEAQ (reference sequence). In DNA form, the CDR3 reads TGTGCCAGCAGCTCAACCTATACCGGGGAGCTGTTTCTT. Protein sequence: CASSSTYTGELFL.

This clonotype was counted at least ten times. The chain links TRBV10-3 to TRBJ2-7, with D hard to call. From germline, CDR1 is ENHRY and CDR2 SYGVKD. The CDR3 contains 13 residues. V was shortened by 8 bases and J by 0 bases, with 11 bases between the two germline ends. DNA for the CDR3: TGTGCCATCGGAAACAGAAGCTCCTACGAGCAGTACTTC. Its protein product is CAIGNRSSYEQYF.

This rearrangement joins TRBV6-6 to TRBJ2-1; TRBD2 matches at 8 bases. Germline values: CDR1 MNHNY, CDR2 SVGAGI (reference sequence). V lost 8 bases and J lost 8; bases outside the gene matches: 17. The CDR3 has 16 amino acids. CDR3 protein: CASARDTSGSTYEQFF. CDR3 DNA sequence: TGTGCCAGCGCCCGGGACACCAGCGGGAGTACATATGAGCAGTTCTTC.

Of note for this clonotype: Relative to the germline gene, one junction end is altered; a read error may explain this. This sequence joins TRBV6-5 and TRBJ2-2, with TRBD2 as a possible D gene (5 bases). The CDR3 consists of 16 residues. Germline CDR1 is MNHEY and CDR2 is SVGAGI. The CDR3 region is CASRITWGSNTGEPLF. The DNA for the CDR3 is TGTGCCAGCAGAATTACGTGGGGTTCGAACACCGGGGAGCCGTTATTT.

This clonotype was seen ten or more times. The CDR3 nucleotides are TGTGCCAGCACTGACAGGGTCGATTCACCCCTCCACTTT. It specifies CASTDRVDSPLHF. The chain employs TRBV7-9 and TRBJ1-6; TRBD1 matches 7 bases. The V gene's germline CDR1 is SEHNR and CDR2 FQNEAQ (reference sequence). This CDR3 has 13 residues. V lost 7 bases and J lost 8; bases outside the gene matches: 5. Full variable domain (missing parts from reference TRBV7-9 and TRBJ1-6): DTGVSQNPRHKITKRGQNVTFRCDPISEHNRLYWYRQTLGQGPEFLTYFQNEAQLEKSRLLSDRFSAERPKGSFSTLEIQRTEQGDSAMYLCASTDRVDSPLHFGNGTRLTVT.

The count of this clonotype is one. One base separates it from a far larger clone, so it is likely a read error. This chain uses TRBV7-9 with TRBJ2-1; D tentatively reads TRBD1 or TRBD2 (5 bases each). The CDR3 consists of 15 residues. CDR1 is SEHNR and CDR2 is FQNEAQ in the germline V gene (reference sequence). The CDR3 DNA is TGTGCCAGCAGCTTAGACATGGGGGTCTACAATGAGCAGCTCTTC. Encoded protein: CASSLDMGVYNEQLF.

This clonotype was recorded many times. The V and J genes are TRBV28 and TRBJ1-5, with TRBD1 matching 10 bases. The CDR3 totals 15 residues. The J segment lost 5 bases and the V segment lost 2 bases, leaving 3 bases of the junction unmatched. CDR1 is MDHEN, CDR2 SYDVKM, per germline. CDR3 protein: CASSLPGQGDQPQHF. CDR3 nucleotide sequence: TGTGCCAGCAGTTTACCCGGACAGGGGGATCAGCCCCAGCATTTT.

In this sample, this clonotype turned up many times. The chain couples TRBV6-5 to TRBJ2-3; TRBD2 matches 8 bases. Germline loops: CDR1 MNHEY, CDR2 SVGAGI. This CDR3 contains 16 residues. J was trimmed by 0 bases and V by 6 bases; bases with no gene match: 8. The CDR3 nucleotides are TGTGCCAGCAGGAACACAGGACTAGCTAGCACAGATACGCAGTATTTT. Encoded protein: CASRNTGLASTDTQYF.

This clonotype came up many times. V and J are TRBV20-1 and TRBJ2-3; 14 bases match TRBD2. Germline CDR1 and CDR2: DFQATT and SNEGSKA (reference sequence). Trimming removed 6 bases from V and 4 bases from J; junction bases left unmatched: 6. CDR3 length equals 15 residues. CDR3: CSARGLAGVSDTQYF. The CDR3 DNA follows: TGCAGTGCAAGGGGACTAGCGGGAGTATCAGATACGCAGTATTTT.

This clonotype was observed at least ten times. The chain links TRBV7-8 to TRBJ2-7, with D perhaps matching TRBD1 (6 bases). The germline V gene has CDR1 SGHVS and CDR2 FQNEAQ. The length of the CDR3 is 13 residues. V lost 5 bases and J lost 3, with 11 bases in between. Here the CDR3 DNA reads TGTGCCAGCAGCGAAGGACAGATCTACGAGCAGTACTTC. This codes for CASSEGQIYEQYF.

In this sample, this clonotype turned up many times. This rearrangement joins TRBV29-1 to TRBJ2-3, with 9 bases identical to TRBD2. The CDR3 spans 13 residues. V shed 5 bases and J 2 bases; nucleotides not matched to a gene: 2. CDR1 and CDR2 (germline): SQVTM, ANQGSEA. The CDR3 loop reads CSVLAGVTDTQYF. CDR3 bases: TGCAGCGTTTTAGCGGGAGTCACAGATACGCAGTATTTT.

This clonotype was recorded only once. A read error may produce the germline difference seen at one junction end. The chain recombines TRBV18 with TRBJ2-1; 9 bases are a match to TRBD1. This CDR3 is 15 amino acids long. The V gene's germline CDR1 is KGHSH and CDR2 LQKENI. The CDR3 DNA is TGTACCAGCTCACCACAGAGACAGGGGGACAGTGAGCAGTTCTTC. Its protein product is CTSSPQRQGDSEQFF. The entire variable domain, with the rest obtained from reference TRBV18 and TRBJ2-1, is as follows: NAGVMQNPRHLVRRRGQEARLRCSPMKGHSHVYWYRQLPEEGLKFMVYLQKENIIDESGMPKERFSAEFPKEGPSILRIQQVVRGDSAAYFCTSSPQRQGDSEQFFGPGTRLTVL.

There are many counts of this clonotype. The chain employs TRBV20-1 and TRBJ1-1; 7 positions match TRBD1. CDR3 length: 13 amino acids. Germline CDR1 reads DFQATT; CDR2 reads SNEGSKA (reference sequence). J lost 4 bases, V lost 6 bases, and 8 bases had no gene match. The CDR3 protein is CSAQTGKVTEAFF. CDR3 coding DNA: TGCAGTGCCCAGACAGGGAAAGTCACTGAAGCTTTCTTT.